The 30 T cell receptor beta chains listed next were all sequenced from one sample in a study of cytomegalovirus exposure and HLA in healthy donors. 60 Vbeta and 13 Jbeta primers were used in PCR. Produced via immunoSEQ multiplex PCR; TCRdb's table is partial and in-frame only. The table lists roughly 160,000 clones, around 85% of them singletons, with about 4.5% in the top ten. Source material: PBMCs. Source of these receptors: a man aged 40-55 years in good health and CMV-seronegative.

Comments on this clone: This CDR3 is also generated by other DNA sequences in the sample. The CDR3 loop is CAISGGSTDTQYF. The CDR3 DNA sequence: TGTGCCATTAGCGGGGGAAGCACAGATACGCAGTATTTT. The chain combines TRBV10-3 with TRBJ2-3; 9 bases are a match to TRBD2. Germline CDR1 ENHRY, CDR2 SYGVKD. With 9 bases clipped from V and 0 bases from J, the junction kept 1 base outside the gene matches. This CDR3 is built from 13 residues.

CDR3 residues: CASSHDRGQTQYF. CDR3 coding DNA: TGTGCCAGCAGCCATGACAGGGGTCAGACCCAGTACTTC. The V call is TRBV11-2, the J call TRBJ2-5, with 8 nucleotides matching TRBD1. The CDR3 is made up of 13 amino acids. The germline V gene encodes CDR1 SGHAT and CDR2 FQNNGV. V shed 5 bases and J 6 bases; nucleotides not matched to a gene: 5.

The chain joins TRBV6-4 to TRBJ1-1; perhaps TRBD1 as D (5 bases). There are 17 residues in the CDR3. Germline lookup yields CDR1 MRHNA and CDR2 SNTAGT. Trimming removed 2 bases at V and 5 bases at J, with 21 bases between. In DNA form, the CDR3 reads TGTGCCAGCAGTGACCCAATACCTCAGGGTCCCCTAACTGAAGCTTTCTTT. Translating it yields CASSDPIPQGPLTEAFF.

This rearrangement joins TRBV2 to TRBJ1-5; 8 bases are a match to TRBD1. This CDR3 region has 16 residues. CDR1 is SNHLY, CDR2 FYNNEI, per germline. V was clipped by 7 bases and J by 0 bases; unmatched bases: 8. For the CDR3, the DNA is TGTGCCAGCAATTACAGGGGGGGATATAGCAATCAGCCCCAGCATTTT. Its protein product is CASNYRGGYSNQPQHF.

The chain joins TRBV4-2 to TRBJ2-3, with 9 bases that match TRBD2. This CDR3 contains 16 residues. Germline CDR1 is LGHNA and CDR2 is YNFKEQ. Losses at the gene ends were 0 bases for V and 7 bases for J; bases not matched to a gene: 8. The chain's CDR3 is CASSQDLLAGLYTQYF. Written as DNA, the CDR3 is TGTGCCAGCAGCCAAGATCTCCTAGCGGGGCTATATACGCAGTATTTT.

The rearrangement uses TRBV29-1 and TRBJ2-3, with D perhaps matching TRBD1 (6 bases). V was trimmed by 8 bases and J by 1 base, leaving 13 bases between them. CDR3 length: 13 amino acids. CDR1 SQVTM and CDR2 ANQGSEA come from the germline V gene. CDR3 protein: CSSRGFGTDTQYF. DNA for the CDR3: TGCAGCTCAAGGGGGTTCGGCACAGATACGCAGTATTTT.

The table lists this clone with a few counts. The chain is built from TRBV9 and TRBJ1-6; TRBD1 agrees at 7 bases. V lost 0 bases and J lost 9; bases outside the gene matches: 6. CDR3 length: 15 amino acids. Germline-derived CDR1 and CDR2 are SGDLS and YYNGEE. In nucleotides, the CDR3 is TGTGCCAGCAGCGTAGCCACAGGGGCTGGTTCACCCCTCCACTTT. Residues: CASSVATGAGSPLHF.

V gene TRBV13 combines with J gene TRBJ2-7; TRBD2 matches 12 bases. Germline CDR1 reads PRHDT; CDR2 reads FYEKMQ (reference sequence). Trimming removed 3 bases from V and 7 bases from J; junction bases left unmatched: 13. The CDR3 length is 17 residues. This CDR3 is CASSLRLAGGTSREQYF. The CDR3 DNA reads TGTGCCAGCAGCTTGAGGCTAGCGGGGGGGACTAGTAGGGAGCAGTACTTC.

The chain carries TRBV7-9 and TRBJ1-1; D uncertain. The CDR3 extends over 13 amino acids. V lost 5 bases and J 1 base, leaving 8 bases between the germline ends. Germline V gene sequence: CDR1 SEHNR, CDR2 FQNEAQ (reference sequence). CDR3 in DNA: TGTGCCAGCAGCGGGCAGGCGAACACTGAAGCTTTCTTT. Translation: CASSGQANTEAFF.

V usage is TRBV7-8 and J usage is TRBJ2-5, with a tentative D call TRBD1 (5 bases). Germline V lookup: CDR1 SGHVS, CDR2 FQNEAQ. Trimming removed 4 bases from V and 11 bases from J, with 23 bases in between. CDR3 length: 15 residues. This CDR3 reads CASSWPDSTLVKQYF. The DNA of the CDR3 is TGTGCCAGCAGCTGGCCCGACAGCACCCTAGTGAAGCAGTACTTC.

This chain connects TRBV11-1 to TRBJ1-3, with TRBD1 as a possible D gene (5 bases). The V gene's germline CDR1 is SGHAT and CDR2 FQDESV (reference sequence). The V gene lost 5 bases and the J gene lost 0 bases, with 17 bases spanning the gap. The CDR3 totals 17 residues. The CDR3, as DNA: TGTGCCAGCAGCCCTTCCCAAGGGGCAAACTCTGGAAACACCATATATTTT. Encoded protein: CASSPSQGANSGNTIYF.

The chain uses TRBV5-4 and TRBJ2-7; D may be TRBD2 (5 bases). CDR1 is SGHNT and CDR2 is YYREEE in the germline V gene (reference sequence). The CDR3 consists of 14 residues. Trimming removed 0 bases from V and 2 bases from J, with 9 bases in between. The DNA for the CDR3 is TGTGCCAGCAGCTTGGCGAAGGGAGCCTACGAGCAGTACTTC. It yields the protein CASSLAKGAYEQYF.

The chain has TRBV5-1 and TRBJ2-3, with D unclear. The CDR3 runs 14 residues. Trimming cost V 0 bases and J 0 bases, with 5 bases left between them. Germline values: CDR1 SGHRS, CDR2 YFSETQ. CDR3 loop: CASSLAQSTDTQYF. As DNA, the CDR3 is TGCGCCAGCAGCTTGGCACAGAGCACAGATACGCAGTATTTT.

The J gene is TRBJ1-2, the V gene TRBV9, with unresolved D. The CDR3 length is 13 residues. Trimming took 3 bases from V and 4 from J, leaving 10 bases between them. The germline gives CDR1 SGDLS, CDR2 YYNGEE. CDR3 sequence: CASSGDNSYGYTF. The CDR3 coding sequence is TGTGCCAGCAGCGGTGATAACAGCTATGGCTACACCTTC.

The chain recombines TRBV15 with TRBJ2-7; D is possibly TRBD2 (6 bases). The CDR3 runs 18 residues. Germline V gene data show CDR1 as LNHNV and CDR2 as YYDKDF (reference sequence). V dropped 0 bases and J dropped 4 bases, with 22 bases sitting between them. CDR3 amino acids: CATSRDRGGDATPYEQYF. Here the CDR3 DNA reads TGTGCCACCAGCAGAGATCGGGGAGGTGACGCAACTCCTTACGAGCAGTACTTC.

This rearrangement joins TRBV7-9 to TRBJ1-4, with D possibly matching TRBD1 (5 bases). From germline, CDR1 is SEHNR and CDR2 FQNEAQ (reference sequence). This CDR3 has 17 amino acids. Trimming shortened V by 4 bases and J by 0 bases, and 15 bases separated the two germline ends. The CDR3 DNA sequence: TGTGCCAGCAGCTCGGTGGGGGGTTCGGCAACTAATGAAAAACTGTTTTTT. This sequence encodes CASSSVGGSATNEKLFF.

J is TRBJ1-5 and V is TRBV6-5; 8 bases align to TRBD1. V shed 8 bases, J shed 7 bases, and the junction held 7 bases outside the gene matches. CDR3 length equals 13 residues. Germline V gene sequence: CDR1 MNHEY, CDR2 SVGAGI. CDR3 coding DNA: TGTGCCAGCCTCGGACAGGGATGCCAGCCCCAGCATTTT. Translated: CASLGQGCQPQHF.

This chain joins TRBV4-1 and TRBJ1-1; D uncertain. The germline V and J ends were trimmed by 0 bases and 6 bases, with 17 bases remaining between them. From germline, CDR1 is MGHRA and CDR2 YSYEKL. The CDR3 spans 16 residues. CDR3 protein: CASSQDLGGRRAEAFF. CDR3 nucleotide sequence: TGCGCCAGCAGCCAAGATCTAGGAGGTCGGAGAGCTGAAGCTTTCTTT.

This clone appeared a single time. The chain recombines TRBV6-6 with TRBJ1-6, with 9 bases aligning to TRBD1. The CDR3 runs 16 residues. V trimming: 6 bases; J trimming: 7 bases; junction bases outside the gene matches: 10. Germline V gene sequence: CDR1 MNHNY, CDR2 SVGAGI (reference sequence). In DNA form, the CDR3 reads TGTGCCAGCAGCCGTCCCTTTGGACAGGGGAATTCACCCCTCCACTTT. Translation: CASSRPFGQGNSPLHF.

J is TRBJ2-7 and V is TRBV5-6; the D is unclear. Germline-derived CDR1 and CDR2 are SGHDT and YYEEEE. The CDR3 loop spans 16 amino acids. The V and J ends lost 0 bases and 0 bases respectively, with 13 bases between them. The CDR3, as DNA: TGTGCCAGCAGCTTGGCGTTGAAGTGGAGCTCCTACGAGCAGTACTTC. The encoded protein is CASSLALKWSSYEQYF.

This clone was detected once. CDR3 residues: CASSNPRQGFYEQYF. The CDR3 DNA reads as TGTGCCAGCAGCAACCCCCGGCAGGGGTTCTACGAGCAGTACTTC. This chain connects TRBV7-6 to TRBJ2-7; D may be TRBD1 (6 bases). CDR1 is SGHVS, CDR2 FNYEAQ, per germline. This CDR3 is 15 amino acids long. V lost 5 bases to trimming and J lost 3 bases, with 17 bases between them. The complete variable domain, with remaining parts taken from reference TRBV7-6 and TRBJ2-7, reads GAGVSQSPRYKVTKRGQDVALRCDPISGHVSLYWYRQALGQGPEFLTYFNYEAQQDKSGLPNDRFSAERPEGSISTLTIQRTEQRDSAMYRCASSNPRQGFYEQYFGPGTRLTVT.

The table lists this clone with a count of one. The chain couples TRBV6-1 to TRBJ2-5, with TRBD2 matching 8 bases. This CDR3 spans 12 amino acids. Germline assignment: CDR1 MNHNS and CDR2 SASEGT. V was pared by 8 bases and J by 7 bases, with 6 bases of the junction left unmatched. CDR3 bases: TGTGCCAGCTCCCTTGCGGGGGGGACCCAGTACTTC. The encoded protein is CASSLAGGTQYF.

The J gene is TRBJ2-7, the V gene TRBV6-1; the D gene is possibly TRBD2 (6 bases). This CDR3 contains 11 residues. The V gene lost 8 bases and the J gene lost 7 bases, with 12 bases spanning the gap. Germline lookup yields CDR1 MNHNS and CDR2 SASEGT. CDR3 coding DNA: TGTGCCAGCTATGAGGGACTTGAGCAGTACTTC. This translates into CASYEGLEQYF.

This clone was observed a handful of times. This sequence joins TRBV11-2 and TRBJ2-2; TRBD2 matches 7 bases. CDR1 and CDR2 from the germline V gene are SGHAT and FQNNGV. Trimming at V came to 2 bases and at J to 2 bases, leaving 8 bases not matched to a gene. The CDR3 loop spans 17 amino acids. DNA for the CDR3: TGTGCCAGCAGCTTATGGTTGGCGGGGGAAAACACCGGGGAGCTGTTTTTT. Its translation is CASSLWLAGENTGELFF.

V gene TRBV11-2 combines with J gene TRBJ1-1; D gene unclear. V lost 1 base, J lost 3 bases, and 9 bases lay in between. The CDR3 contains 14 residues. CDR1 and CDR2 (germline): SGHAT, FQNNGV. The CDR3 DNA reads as TGTGCCAGCAGCTTAGCCGGGAAGGACACTGAAGCTTTCTTT. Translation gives CASSLAGKDTEAFF. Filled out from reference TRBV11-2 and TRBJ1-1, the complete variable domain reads EAGVAQSPRYKIIEKRQSVAFWCNPISGHATLYWYQQILGQGPKLLIQFQNNGVVDDSQLPKDRFSAERLKGVDSTLKIQPAKLEDSAVYLCASSLAGKDTEAFFGQGTRLTVV.

CDR3 nucleotide sequence: TGTGCCTGGCGAACACAGGGAAGTGGCTACACCTTC. Amino acids: CAWRTQGSGYTF. V gene TRBV30 combines with J gene TRBJ1-2; a possible D gene is TRBD1 (6 bases). Trimming pared 5 bases from V and 7 bases from J, leaving 14 bases between. The CDR3 consists of 12 residues. Germline V gene sequence: CDR1 GTSNPN, CDR2 SVGIG (reference sequence).

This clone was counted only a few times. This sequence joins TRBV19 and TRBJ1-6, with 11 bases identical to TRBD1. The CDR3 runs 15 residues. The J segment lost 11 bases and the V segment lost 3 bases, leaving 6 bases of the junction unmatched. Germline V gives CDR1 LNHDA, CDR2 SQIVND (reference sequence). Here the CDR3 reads CASSIGTGGEAPLHF. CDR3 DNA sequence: TGTGCCAGTAGTATTGGGACAGGGGGAGAAGCACCCCTCCACTTT.

CDR3 amino acids: CASGPQGTEAFF. As DNA, the CDR3 is TGTGCCTCTGGCCCCCAGGGCACTGAAGCTTTCTTT. This chain links TRBV30 with TRBJ1-1; possibly TRBD1 for D (5 bases). The V gene's germline CDR1 is GTSNPN and CDR2 SVGIG (reference sequence). Trimming pared 7 bases from V and 4 bases from J, leaving 13 bases between. The CDR3 covers 12 residues.

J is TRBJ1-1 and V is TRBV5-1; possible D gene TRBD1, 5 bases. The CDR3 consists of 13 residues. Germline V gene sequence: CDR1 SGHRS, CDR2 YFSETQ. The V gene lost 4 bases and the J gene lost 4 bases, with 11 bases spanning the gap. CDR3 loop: CASSQNQGTEAFF. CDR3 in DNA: TGCGCCAGCAGCCAAAACCAGGGCACTGAAGCTTTCTTT.

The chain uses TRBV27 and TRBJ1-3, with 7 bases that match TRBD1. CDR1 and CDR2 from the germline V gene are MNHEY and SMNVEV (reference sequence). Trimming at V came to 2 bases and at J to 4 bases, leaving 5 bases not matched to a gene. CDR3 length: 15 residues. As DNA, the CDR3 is TGTGCCAGCAGTTTAACGACAGGGACGGGAAACACCATATATTTT. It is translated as CASSLTTGTGNTIYF.